A selection of T cell receptor beta chains follows, all from one sample in a study of T cells in tuberculosis. The repertoire was sequenced with immunoSEQ multiplex PCR; TCRdb's copy has only in-frame clones and lacks some. The top ten hold about 2.4% of the sample, which has about 34,000 clones, roughly 90% seen once. Here the sequenced sample was PBMCs, taken at tuberculosis diagnosis. All receptors come from an adult with tuberculosis. Each CDR3 is given with its conserved first and last residue. Each record gives: J gene, clone size, D gene, V gene, CDR3 protein, CDR3 DNA. D genes are given only for firm matches. Rows give clone size only sometimes, using once, few, many, or a class for an expanded clone.

TRBJ1-6,-,-,TRBV19,CAGKGEGNSPLHF,TGTGCCGGGAAAGGGGAAGGGAATTCACCCCTCCACTTT
TRBJ2-1,-,-,TRBV18,CASSPSVEQFF,TGTGCCAGCTCACCATCGGTTGAGCAGTTCTTC
TRBJ2-2,-,-,TRBV18,CASSPQGVTNTGELFF,TGTGCCAGCTCACCTCAAGGGGTAACCAACACCGGGGAGCTGTTTTTT
TRBJ2-7,-,-,TRBV6-1,CASSGQAREKSYEQYF,TGTGCCAGCAGTGGTCAGGCCCGGGAGAAGTCCTACGAGCAGTACTTC
TRBJ2-3,once,TRBD2,TRBV4-3,CASSQLTSAGTDTQYF,TGCGCCAGCAGCCAGTTGACTAGCGCGGGGACAGATACGCAGTATTTT
TRBJ1-2,-,TRBD1,TRBV4-2,CASSQEGSQGLGYGYTF,TGTGCCAGCAGCCAAGAGGGGTCACAGGGGTTAGGCTATGGCTACACCTTC
TRBJ2-5,-,TRBD1,TRBV5-4,CASSFTGGGETQYF,TGTGCCAGCAGTTTTACAGGGGGCGGAGAGACCCAGTACTTC
TRBJ2-7,-,-,TRBV7-2,CASSYLSSYEQYF,TGTGCCAGCAGCTACTTAAGCTCCTACGAGCAGTACTTC
TRBJ2-1,-,-,TRBV30,CAWSPGHPEQFF,TGTGCCTGGAGCCCTGGACACCCTGAGCAGTTCTTC
TRBJ2-2,-,-,TRBV5-6,CASRYRLAGELFF,TGTGCCAGCAGATATCGACTGGCCGGGGAGCTGTTTTTT
TRBJ2-4,-,-,TRBV13,CASSSRDSEGNIQYF,TGTGCCAGCAGCTCCAGAGACTCGGAGGGGAACATTCAGTACTTC
TRBJ2-5,-,TRBD1,TRBV29-1,CSVHRDRGQETQYF,TGCAGCGTCCACCGGGACAGAGGTCAAGAGACCCAGTACTTC
TRBJ1-2,-,-,TRBV28,CASSYRTAGYTF,TGTGCCAGCAGTTATCGGACAGCCGGCTACACCTTC
TRBJ1-2,-,-,TRBV9,CASSEGEGINYGYTF,TGTGCCAGCAGCGAGGGGGAAGGGATTAACTATGGCTACACCTTC
TRBJ1-2,-,-,TRBV11-1,CASSRTGNYGYTF,TGTGCCAGCAGCCGAACAGGGAACTATGGCTACACCTTC
TRBJ2-7,-,TRBD1,TRBV4-2,CASSQEVGQGKGYEQYF,TGTGCCAGCAGCCAAGAGGTAGGACAGGGGAAGGGTTACGAGCAGTACTTC
TRBJ1-1,-,-,TRBV30,CAWSPPGGWTEAFF,TGTGCCTGGAGCCCTCCGGGGGGCTGGACTGAAGCTTTCTTT
TRBJ2-7,-,TRBD1,TRBV10-3,CAIRRQGTYEQYF,TGTGCCATCAGGAGACAGGGTACCTACGAGCAGTACTTC
TRBJ1-3,-,-,TRBV2,CASSESLGNTIYF,TGTGCCAGCAGTGAGTCACTAGGAAACACCATATATTTT
TRBJ1-6,few,-,TRBV5-4,CASSLPTDNSPLHF,TGTGCCAGCAGCTTACCGACAGATAATTCACCCCTCCACTTT